The clone carrying this T cell receptor beta chain has just a few counts. Its matching antigen is unknown. The sample comes from a study of beta chain features in type 1 diabetes. The CDR3 covers 15 residues. CDR1 and CDR2 from the germline V gene are LNHDA and SQIVND (reference sequence). Deletions cut 6 bases from V and 1 base from J, with 16 bases between. Study-wide points: Moderately but significantly shorter TCRB CDR3s were found in Type 1 diabetes patients in all four CD4+ subsets. The study found that naive, central memory and Treg TCRB repertoires appeared more similar in patients than in healthy donors.

All of the isolated RNA was reverse transcribed, so expressed TCRB transcripts were sequenced. Some clones are missing from TCRdb's copy, which holds only in-frame ones; the method was immunoSEQ multiplex PCR. The table includes some 370,000 clones, around 10% detected once. Specimen: central memory CD4+ T cells from blood. The chain links TRBV19 to TRBJ2-7; D is perhaps TRBD2 (6 bases). The sequence came from a man aged 30 to 39 with type 1 diabetes. This chain's CDR3 is CASRITGTGSYEQYF. CDR3 nucleotides: TGTGCCAGTAGGATAACCGGGACTGGTTCCTACGAGCAGTACTTC.